This TCR beta chain appears in the sequencing data of a study of response to subunit inactivated influenza vaccine. General observations from the study: Authors suggested that a seasonal influenza vaccination recruits few new T cells each time.

On this clonotype: What it recognizes is unknown.

Via MiXCR, TCRdb re-called the RT-PCR reads, giving one row per CDR3 protein. The sample carries about 180,000 distinct CDR3 sequences, about a tenth recorded once. CDR3 length equals 14 residues. From germline, CDR1 is LNHDA and CDR2 SQIVND (reference sequence). V shed 10 bases, J shed 4 bases, and the junction held 8 bases outside the gene matches. The sequence was obtained from a middle-aged man who received an inactivated influenza vaccine. The material was non-naive T cells sorted from PBMCs, obtained on the day of vaccination. V and J are TRBV19 and TRBJ2-7; 12 nucleotides align to TRBD1. The CDR3 protein is CATRGTGGGYEQYF. The CDR3 region has the DNA TGTGCCACTCGAGGGACAGGGGGCGGTTACGAGCAGTACTTC.